A single sample gave rise to the 26 T cell receptor beta chains below, sequenced in a study of tissue T cells after allogeneic stem cell transplantation. The method was immunoSEQ multiplex PCR; TCRdb's version includes in-frame clones alone and lacks a portion of them. Of under 2,500 clones listed, roughly 64% were seen once; the top ten hold 2.5% to 4%. The source material was gut tissue. Every receptor here comes from a female BALB/c mouse in good health. Strain MHC haplotype: H2-d.

In regard to this clone: Each gene name is a mouse one. Read coverage stops 1 residue before the CDR3 terminus; the germline J gene supplies the remainder. The V and J genes are TRBV19 and TRBJ2-5; 10 nucleotides line up with TRBD2. CDR3 length equals 15 residues. The V and J ends lost 2 bases and 1 base, in that order; junction bases with no gene match: 1. The V gene's germline CDR1 is FNHDT and CDR2 SITEND (reference sequence). The CDR3 loop is CASSIWGGDQDTQYF. The sequenced CDR3 bases are TGTGCCAGCAGTATCTGGGGGGGCGACCAAGACACCCAGTAC. Together with reference TRBV19 and TRBJ2-5, the CDR3 gives the full variable domain: GGIITQTPKFLIGQEGQKLTLKCQQNFNHDTMYWYRQDSGKGLRLIYYSITENDLQKGDLSEGYDASREKKSSFSLTVTSAQKNEMAVFLCASSIWGGDQDTQYFGPGTRLLVL.

Points on this clone: The gene symbols are mouse symbols. The CDR3: CASSQDWGEDTQYF. The CDR3 DNA, read in part, is TGTGCCAGCAGCCAAGACTGGGGGGAAGACACCCAGTAC. The genes are TRBV2 and TRBJ2-5; 8 bases map to TRBD2. Sequencing ends 1 residue short of the CDR3 end; the germline J gene provides the rest. CDR1 is LGHNA and CDR2 is YSYQKL in the germline V gene. V lost 0 bases and J lost 4; bases outside the gene matches: 0. CDR3 size: 14 residues.

This clone was counted between two and nine times. Mouse gene names and germline throughout. The observed sequence ends 1 residue before the CDR3 terminus, with the missing tail filled in from the germline J gene. This rearrangement joins TRBV3 to TRBJ1-2, with D maybe TRBD1 (6 bases). The CDR3 has 13 residues. From germline, CDR1 is SNHLY and CDR2 FYNGKV (reference sequence). Between the trimmed V and J ends, which lost 2 bases and 2 bases, there was a span of 6 bases. The sequenced part of the CDR3 DNA is TGTGCCAGCAGCTTAACAGGGAACTCCGACTACACC. Amino acids: CASSLTGNSDYT. Given in full, the CDR3 is CASSLTGNSDYTF.

A remark on this clone: Each gene name is a mouse one. The CDR3 is cut off 1 residue early in the read; its end comes from the germline J gene. This chain joins TRBV1 and TRBJ1-1; D is undetermined. The CDR3 runs to 13 residues. V was pared by 1 base and J by 2 bases, with 5 bases between. Germline V gene data show CDR1 as NSQYPW and CDR2 as LRSPGD (reference sequence). The CDR3 protein is CTCSAVVNTEVFF. Incomplete CDR3 DNA: TGCACCTGCAGTGCAGTGGTTAACACAGAAGTCTTC.

On this clone itself: The genes are named according to mouse. The observed sequence ends 1 residue before the CDR3 terminus, with the missing tail filled in from the germline J gene. This chain connects TRBV31 to TRBJ1-3; perhaps TRBD1 as D (6 bases). Trimming left V 0 bases short and J 0 bases short, with 6 bases between. Germline CDR1 is GKSSPN and CDR2 is SITVG. This CDR3 contains 14 residues. CDR3 region: CAWSLGGSGNTLYF. Incomplete CDR3 DNA: TGTGCCTGGAGTCTAGGGGGTTCTGGAAATACGCTCTAT.

A few counts support this clone. The genes and germline here are from mouse. The observed sequence ends 1 residue before the CDR3 terminus, with the missing tail filled in from the germline J gene. The genes are TRBV20 and TRBJ2-7, with no clear D. This CDR3 has 10 amino acids. V lost 7 bases and J 1 base, leaving 5 bases between the germline ends. The germline V gene encodes CDR1 GFQATS and CDR2 STVNSAI. The CDR3 reads CGVGSYEQYF. The covered CDR3 bases are TGTGGTGTCGGGTCCTATGAACAGTAC.

This clone came up a few times. Mouse gene names and germline throughout. The sequence runs out 1 residue before the end of the CDR3; the remainder is reconstructed from the germline J gene. The chain employs TRBV5 and TRBJ1-3; a possible D gene is TRBD1 (5 bases). The V gene lost 0 bases and the J gene lost 4 bases, with 10 bases spanning the gap. CDR3 size: 15 residues. The germline gives CDR1 LGHNA, CDR2 YNLKQL (reference sequence). The CDR3 bases that were read are TGTGCCAGCAGCCAAGAGGGGGAGAGGGGAAATACGCTCTAT. This gives the protein CASSQEGERGNTLY. In full, the CDR3 is CASSQEGERGNTLYF.

This clone was detected once. Here the gene names and germline are mouse. Read data end 1 residue before the CDR3 end; the end is taken from the germline J gene. This chain links TRBV16 with TRBJ1-6, with a tentative D call TRBD1 (5 bases). TRBJ1-6 is sorted into the ORF group, with uncertain function. The CDR3 runs 15 residues. Germline loops: CDR1 SGHSA, CDR2 FRNQAP. The germline V and J ends were trimmed by 5 bases and 0 bases, with 8 bases remaining between them. The part of the CDR3 DNA that was read is TGTGCAAGCAGCCTGACAGATTCCTATAATTCGCCCCTCTAC. Residues: CASSLTDSYNSPLY. The full CDR3 protein is CASSLTDSYNSPLYF.

Points on this clone: Gene and germline names: mouse. The CDR3 end lies 1 residue beyond the end of the read and is filled in from the germline J gene. This chain links TRBV31 with TRBJ1-4; D remains unclear. This CDR3 region has 14 residues. Trimming removed 0 bases from V and 0 bases from J, with 5 bases in between. Germline CDR1 reads GKSSPN; CDR2 reads SITVG. The DNA read from the CDR3 is TGTGCCTGGAGTCTTTCAATTTCCAACGAAAGATTATTT. Amino acids: CAWSLSISNERLF. The entire CDR3 reads CAWSLSISNERLFF.

As to this clone: Genes and germline are mouse. The CDR3 is cut off 1 residue early in the read; its end comes from the germline J gene. The rearrangement links TRBV19 to TRBJ2-7; 8 positions match TRBD2. The J segment lost 4 bases and the V segment lost 1 base, leaving 4 bases of the junction unmatched. The CDR3 has 14 amino acids. Germline values: CDR1 FNHDT, CDR2 SITEND (reference sequence). The CDR3 is CASSILGGAYEQYF. The DNA read from the CDR3 is TGTGCCAGCAGTATACTGGGGGGCGCTTATGAACAGTAC.

Regarding this clone: Gene names denote mouse genes. The read ends 1 residue early relative to the CDR3; the germline J gene fills the gap. J is TRBJ2-5 and V is TRBV13-1; possibly TRBD2 for D (7 bases). The CDR3 has 18 amino acids. V was pared by 0 bases and J by 0 bases, with 17 bases between. CDR1 and CDR2 from the germline V gene are NSHNY and SYGAGN. The CDR3 is CASSDARGADTNQDTQYF. The DNA read from the CDR3 is TGTGCCAGCAGTGATGCAAGGGGGGCCGATACGAACCAAGACACCCAGTAC.

Regarding this clone: The germline and genes are mouse ones. The read comes to an end 1 residue before the CDR3 does, leaving the germline J gene to fill in the end. The V call is TRBV14, the J call TRBJ2-1; maybe TRBD2 (5 bases). CDR1 SGHDT and CDR2 FRDEAV come from the germline V gene. The CDR3 covers 13 residues. Trimming stripped 3 bases from V and 2 bases from J, with 6 bases between. CDR3 amino acids: CASSSWDYAEQFF. CDR3 bases read: TGTGCCAGCAGTTCCTGGGACTATGCTGAGCAGTTC.

Turning to this clone: The genes and germline here are from mouse. The read falls 1 residue short of the CDR3 end, and the missing part is taken from the germline J gene. The rearrangement joins TRBV4 to TRBJ2-7; 8 nucleotides agree with TRBD2. The germline CDR1 and CDR2 sequences are LGHDT and YNNKQL (reference sequence). CDR3 length equals 12 residues. V lost 3 bases and J lost 7; bases outside the gene matches: 2. The part of the CDR3 DNA that was read is TGTGCCAGCAGCTACACTGGGGGAGAACAGTAC. As protein: CASSYTGGEQY. The whole CDR3 reads CASSYTGGEQYF.

In regard to this clone: Any gene name here is a mouse gene name. From the germline J gene comes the end of the CDR3, since the read stops 1 residue before it. The chain uses TRBV20 and TRBJ2-7, with 10 bases lining up with TRBD1. This CDR3 is built from 14 residues. CDR1 and CDR2 from the germline V gene are GFQATS and STVNSAI. J gave up 7 bases and V 0 bases, and 6 bases lay outside the gene matches. Here the CDR3 reads CGARERDRGGEQYF. Incomplete CDR3 DNA: TGTGGTGCTAGGGAAAGGGACAGGGGAGGGGAACAGTAC.

In regard to this clone: Genes and germline come from the mouse. The missing CDR3 end, 1 residue past where the read stops, is filled in from the germline J gene. The chain joins TRBV14 to TRBJ2-7, with D unresolved. Trimming removed 1 base from V and 6 bases from J, with 5 bases in between. Germline V gene sequence: CDR1 SGHDT, CDR2 FRDEAV. There are 11 residues in the CDR3. The sequenced CDR3 bases are TGTGCCAGCAGTTTCAGGGTTGAACAGTAC. Translated, it gives CASSFRVEQY. The entire CDR3 is CASSFRVEQYF.

As regards this clone: The gene names given are mouse names. The CDR3 is cut off 1 residue early in the read; its end comes from the germline J gene. V gene TRBV13-1 combines with J gene TRBJ2-4, with 7 positions matching TRBD1. This CDR3 is 14 amino acids long. The junction had 1 base not matched to a gene; V was cut back by 3 bases and J by 0 bases. The germline V gene has CDR1 NSHNY and CDR2 SYGAGN. CDR3 DNA (partial): TGTGCCAGCAGTGGGGGACAGAGTCAAAACACCTTGTAC. It encodes CASSGGQSQNTLY. The entire CDR3 is CASSGGQSQNTLYF.

Notes on this clone: The listed genes are named as in mouse. Read sequence stops 1 residue before the CDR3 end, and the germline J gene provides the missing end. The J gene is TRBJ2-3, the V gene TRBV3, with 13 bases matching TRBD2. This CDR3 is built from 18 residues. V lost 5 bases to trimming and J lost 0 bases; unmatched junction nucleotides: 8. Germline assignment: CDR1 SNHLY and CDR2 FYNGKV (reference sequence). The covered CDR3 bases are TGTGCCAGCAGCCCGGGACTGGGGGGGGCGACTAGTGCAGAAACGCTGTAT. It yields the protein CASSPGLGGATSAETLY. The CDR3 in full is CASSPGLGGATSAETLYF.

Points on this clone: Gene names denote mouse genes. The read halts 1 residue ahead of the CDR3 end, with the missing end drawn from the germline J gene. V and J are TRBV24 and TRBJ1-1; a weak D match, TRBD1 (6 bases). V lost 3 bases to trimming and J lost 1 base, with 9 bases between them. This CDR3 is built from 14 residues. The germline V gene has CDR1 KGHTA and CDR2 FRNEEI. This CDR3 is CASSLGDKNTEVFF. The sequenced CDR3 bases are TGTGCCAGCAGTCTAGGGGACAAAAACACAGAAGTCTTC.

A note on this clone: Gene names and germline refer to mouse. The CDR3 extends 1 residue past the end of the read, so its final part is completed from the germline J gene. The rearrangement joins TRBV13-3 to TRBJ2-7, with TRBD2 identical over 12 bases. Germline CDR1 and CDR2: NNHDY and SYVADS. The V and J ends lost 5 bases and 3 bases, in that order; junction bases with no gene match: 6. This CDR3 is 15 amino acids long. CDR3 loop: CASRLRDWGDYEQYF. The CDR3 bases that were read are TGTGCCAGCAGACTCCGGGACTGGGGGGACTATGAACAGTAC.

As to this clone: All gene names here are mouse names. The read terminates 1 residue ahead of where the CDR3 ends, so the germline J gene completes it. This chain uses TRBV13-3 with TRBJ1-3; D is uncertain. This CDR3 has 14 residues. Germline assignment: CDR1 NNHDY and CDR2 SYVADS. Trimming pared 3 bases from V and 0 bases from J, leaving 7 bases between. The chain's CDR3 is CASSGVISGNTLYF. The CDR3 bases that were read are TGTGCCAGCAGTGGAGTAATTTCTGGAAATACGCTCTAT. Using reference TRBV13-3 and TRBJ1-3 for the parts outside the CDR3, the full variable domain is EAAVTQSPRSKVAVTGGKVTLSCHQTNNHDYMYWYRQDTGHGLRLIHYSYVADSTEKGDIPDGYKASRPSQENFSLILELASLSQTAVYFCASSGVISGNTLYFGEGSRLIVV.

Comment on this clone: The genes are named according to mouse. The read is 1 residue too short to cover the CDR3 end, so that end is filled in from the germline J gene. The chain links TRBV5 to TRBJ2-7; the D gene is possibly TRBD1 (5 bases). Trimming pared 0 bases from V and 4 bases from J, leaving 10 bases between. This CDR3 comprises 14 residues. Germline V CDR1 and CDR2: LGHNA, YNLKQL (reference sequence). The part of the CDR3 DNA that was read is TGTGCCAGCAGCCAAGATCTGAGGGGTTATGAACAGTAC. Protein: CASSQDLRGYEQY. The full-length CDR3 reads as CASSQDLRGYEQYF.

This clone has more than one count but fewer than ten. Gene names and germline refer to mouse. With the read ending 1 residue before the CDR3 end, the germline J gene is used to fill in that end. The rearrangement joins TRBV2 to TRBJ2-7, with 9 bases matching TRBD1. CDR1 is LGHNA and CDR2 is YSYQKL in the germline V gene. The CDR3 runs to 14 residues. The trim removed 2 bases at V and 4 bases at J, leaving 3 bases unmatched. This CDR3 reads CASSQPGQGYEQYF. Incomplete CDR3 DNA: TGTGCCAGCAGCCAACCGGGACAGGGATATGAACAGTAC.

Turning to this clone: Genes and germline are mouse. Sequencing ends 1 residue short of the CDR3 end; the germline J gene provides the rest. The chain joins TRBV31 to TRBJ2-2; D unclear. Trimming took off 3 bases at V and 1 base at J, with 12 bases between the two ends. CDR3 size: 15 residues. Germline CDR1 and CDR2: GKSSPN and SITVG. CDR3 bases read: TGTGCCTGGAGCCTCCTTCGGGGAAACACCGGGCAGCTCTAC. Amino acid sequence: CAWSLLRGNTGQLY. The whole CDR3 sequence reads CAWSLLRGNTGQLYF.

This clone was seen only a few times. Gene names and germline match the mouse. The read finishes 1 residue shy of the CDR3 end, and the germline J gene is used to complete it. V is TRBV13-3 and J is TRBJ2-3; D gene unclear. This CDR3 comprises 14 residues. Looked up from germline, CDR1 is NNHDY and CDR2 is SYVADS. Trimming pared 0 bases from V and 0 bases from J, leaving 5 bases between. The CDR3: CASSDDRSAETLYF. CDR3 DNA, as far as it was read: TGTGCCAGCAGTGATGACCGTAGTGCAGAAACGCTGTAT.

Regarding this clone: Gene labels here are mouse ones. The CDR3 bases that were read are TGTGCCAGCAGCACTGGGGGTCAAAACACCTTGTAC. Translation gives CASSTGGQNTLY. The whole CDR3 sequence reads CASSTGGQNTLYF. The chain recombines TRBV5 with TRBJ2-4; 7 nucleotides match TRBD2. From the germline J gene comes the end of the CDR3, since the read stops 1 residue before it. V trimming: 5 bases; J trimming: 1 base; junction bases outside the gene matches: 0. Per the germline V gene, CDR1 is LGHNA and CDR2 is YNLKQL (reference sequence). This CDR3 is 13 amino acids long.

Of note for this clone: Gene names are the mouse ones. Read sequence stops 1 residue before the CDR3 end, and the germline J gene provides the missing end. The chain links TRBV1 to TRBJ2-7; no clear D gene. V lost 1 base, J lost 0 bases, and 4 bases lay in between. This CDR3 contains 13 residues. CDR1 and CDR2 (germline): NSQYPW, LRSPGD (reference sequence). The sequenced part of the CDR3 DNA is TGCACCTGCAGTGCAGGGGGCTCCTATGAACAGTAC. This gives the protein CTCSAGGSYEQY. The entire CDR3 protein reads CTCSAGGSYEQYF.